This T cell receptor beta chain appears in the sequencing data of a study of T cell responses to AZD1222 COVID-19 vaccine. Overall study results and limits: Reportedly, close to half of spike-specific TCRs are directed against unmutated variant regions. Clonal diversity may have been underestimated, and the donors were mostly white British, with more females than males.

Remarks on this clone: Its antigen is undetermined.

The assay was immunoSEQ multiplex PCR, and TCRdb's table has in-frame clones only and misses some. The data show about 140,000 clones, with around nine tenths seen just once and about 1.5% held by the top ten. This sequence originates from an adult in good health. The specimen comprised peripheral blood, sampled on day 0 of AZD1222 vaccination.

The CDR3 DNA follows: TGTGCCAGCAGCGTTTTTCTTGGCGGATCCTACAATGAGCAGTTCTTC. Amino acids: CASSVFLGGSYNEQFF. The chain uses TRBV9 and TRBJ2-1; D unresolved. Germline lookup yields CDR1 SGDLS and CDR2 YYNGEE. Trimming shortened V by 2 bases and J by 1 base, and 13 bases separated the two germline ends. The length of the CDR3 is 16 residues. The entire variable domain, with the rest obtained from reference TRBV9 and TRBJ2-1, is as follows: DSGVTQTPKHLITATGQRVTLRCSPRSGDLSVYWYQQSLDQGLQFLIQYYNGEERAKGNILERFSAQQFPDLHSELNLSSLELGDSALYFCASSVFLGGSYNEQFFGPGTRLTVL.